The rows below give T cell receptor beta chains drawn from one sample of a study of blood T cell repertoires in COVID-19. Here immunoSEQ multiplex PCR was the method, and the copy in TCRdb shows in-frame clones only, minus some. The sample lists approximately 210,000 clones, roughly 77% seen once, with around 16% in the top ten. What was sequenced was PBMCs or T cells enriched from blood (not recorded which). These receptors originate from a woman aged 45-59 years with acute COVID-19. CDR3s include the opening cysteine and the closing phenylalanine or tryptophan. The D gene is left open where the match is weak. Clone size, where shown, is once, few, many, or a class for clones that have expanded.

j_call v_call clone_size d_call cdr3_aa cdr3_nt
TRBJ2-3 TRBV6-5 - - CASSGQSGDTQYF TGTGCCAGCAGCGGACAGTCGGGAGATACGCAGTATTTT
TRBJ1-5 TRBV5-1 - TRBD1 CASSPGQVLPGGQPQHF TGCGCCAGCAGCCCCGGACAGGTCCTCCCTGGCGGTCAGCCCCAGCATTTT
TRBJ1-5 TRBV7-2 - - CASSLLGDYSNQPQHF TGTGCCAGCAGCTTACTCGGGGATTATAGCAATCAGCCCCAGCATTTT
TRBJ1-5 TRBV7-9 many TRBD1 CASSLEDRITSNQPQHF TGTGCCAGCAGCTTAGAGGACAGGATTACAAGCAATCAGCCCCAGCATTTT
TRBJ1-1 TRBV19 - TRBD1 CATLGTGGGNTEAFF TGTGCCACGCTAGGGACAGGGGGAGGGAACACTGAAGCTTTCTTT
TRBJ2-5 TRBV7-9 - TRBD2 CASRGTSQETQYF TGTGCCAGCAGAGGGACTAGTCAAGAGACCCAGTACTTC
TRBJ2-5 TRBV6-2/TRBV6-3 - TRBD1 CASSYLQGAETQYF TGTGCCAGCAGTTACCTACAGGGGGCAGAGACCCAGTACTTC
TRBJ2-5 TRBV3-1/TRBV3-2 - - CASSPWGGEETQYF TGTGCCAGCAGCCCTTGGGGGGGCGAAGAGACCCAGTACTTC
TRBJ2-2 TRBV4-1 - TRBD2 CASTLSAGGSGTGELFF TGCGCCAGCACACTTTCTGCCGGGGGGAGTGGCACCGGGGAGCTGTTTTTT
TRBJ2-1 TRBV5-6 - TRBD2 CASSLTSGSSYNEQFF TGTGCCAGCAGCTTGACTAGCGGTAGCTCCTACAATGAGCAGTTCTTC
TRBJ1-2 TRBV4-2 - - CASSQDQLVYGYTF TGTGCCAGCAGCCAAGATCAACTAGTCTATGGCTACACCTTC
TRBJ2-6 TRBV12-2 - - CASRLTQPDSQLSGANVLTF TGTGCAAGTCGCTTAACGCAACCGGACAGCCAGTTGTCTGGGGCCAACGTCCTGACTTTC
TRBJ1-1 TRBV18 - - CASSLKPSPGGTEAFF TGTGCCAGCTCACTTAAACCCTCCCCCGGCGGCACTGAAGCTTTCTTT
TRBJ1-4 TRBV11-2 - - CASGLLFF TGTGCCAGCGGACTGTTGTTTTTT
TRBJ2-3 TRBV7-7 - - CASSQPRGAAITDTQYF TGTGCCAGCAGCCAGCCCCGCGGAGCGGCAATCACAGATACGCAGTATTTT
TRBJ1-3 TRBV5-1 - - CASSLGGGAGNTIYF TGCGCCAGCAGTCTTGGCGGGGGGGCTGGAAACACCATATATTTT
TRBJ1-2 TRBV18 - TRBD1 CASSPPGQTVGGYTF TGTGCCAGCTCCCCTCCGGGACAGACAGTAGGGGGCTACACCTTC
TRBJ1-5 TRBV5-1 - TRBD1 CASSPGTGGGIQPQHF TGCGCCAGCAGCCCAGGGACAGGGGGTGGAATTCAGCCCCAGCATTTT
TRBJ1-5 TRBV5-1 once - CASSFFAGINQPQHF TGCGCCAGCAGCTTTTTTGCGGGTATCAATCAGCCCCAGCATTTT
TRBJ2-2 TRBV11-2 - TRBD1 CASSLTGGLVTGELFF TGTGCCAGCAGCCTGACAGGGGGCCTGGTCACCGGGGAGCTGTTTTTT
TRBJ2-1 TRBV11-2 - - CASSPGTGGPQFF TGTGCCAGCAGCCCGGGGACCGGGGGGCCGCAGTTCTTC
TRBJ1-1 TRBV7-9 - TRBD1 CASSGQGALEAFF TGTGCCAGCAGCGGACAGGGTGCCCTGGAAGCTTTCTTT
TRBJ2-5 TRBV19 once - CASSTVSGRSWEETQYF TGTGCCAGCAGTACCGTCTCAGGGCGGTCTTGGGAAGAGACCCAGTACTTC
TRBJ1-1 TRBV18 - - CASSPRSTEAFF TGTGCCAGCTCACCGCGGTCTACTGAAGCTTTCTTT
TRBJ1-2 TRBV30 - - CAWSDRALYGYTF TGTGCCTGGAGTGACAGGGCCCTCTATGGCTACACCTTC
TRBJ2-1 TRBV7-2 few TRBD2 CASSLYPAGGINYNNEQFF TGTGCCAGCAGCTTATATCCAGCGGGGGGGATAAACTACAACAATGAGCAGTTCTTC
TRBJ1-1 TRBV4-3 - TRBD1 CASSHGTGGTEAFF TGCGCCAGCAGCCACGGGACAGGGGGCACTGAAGCTTTCTTT